These T cell receptor beta chains were read from a single sample in a study of beta chain features in type 1 diabetes. Method: immunoSEQ multiplex PCR; TCRdb's copy keeps in-frame clones and lacks some. The sample lists nearly 250,000 clones, 12% to 15% occurring once. The sample consisted of naive CD4+ T cells from blood. The receptors originated from a woman aged 40-49 years in good health. The CDR3 runs from the conserved cysteine through the conserved F or W. Where a row states a size, it is once, few, many or the class of an expanded clone; other rows omit it.

TRBV9	TRBJ2-3	.	CASSVAPAGDTQYF
TRBV11-2	TRBJ2-1	few	CASSLDRVGSSHNEQFF
TRBV19	TRBJ2-3	few	CASSIVLGVTDTQYF
TRBV7-2	TRBJ2-3	few	CASSLAGGIDTQYF
TRBV12-5	TRBJ1-5	.	CASGLDRGGFQPQHF
TRBV7-9	TRBJ2-7	.	CASSLEGWGRSDEQYF
TRBV18	TRBJ2-5	few	CASSPGEETQYF
TRBV7-9	TRBJ2-1	few	CASSTLAGDYNEQFF
TRBV5-4	TRBJ2-1	few	CASSLMSGGAAEQFF
TRBV10-1	TRBJ2-3	.	CASSVRGRSDTQYF
TRBV18	TRBJ1-1	.	CASSRTGILAEVFF
TRBV2	TRBJ2-5	.	CASRRLAGDQETQYF
TRBV5-1	TRBJ2-3	.	CASSLGAGASTDTQYF
TRBV6-5	TRBJ2-3	few	CASSLRLAGKTDTQYF